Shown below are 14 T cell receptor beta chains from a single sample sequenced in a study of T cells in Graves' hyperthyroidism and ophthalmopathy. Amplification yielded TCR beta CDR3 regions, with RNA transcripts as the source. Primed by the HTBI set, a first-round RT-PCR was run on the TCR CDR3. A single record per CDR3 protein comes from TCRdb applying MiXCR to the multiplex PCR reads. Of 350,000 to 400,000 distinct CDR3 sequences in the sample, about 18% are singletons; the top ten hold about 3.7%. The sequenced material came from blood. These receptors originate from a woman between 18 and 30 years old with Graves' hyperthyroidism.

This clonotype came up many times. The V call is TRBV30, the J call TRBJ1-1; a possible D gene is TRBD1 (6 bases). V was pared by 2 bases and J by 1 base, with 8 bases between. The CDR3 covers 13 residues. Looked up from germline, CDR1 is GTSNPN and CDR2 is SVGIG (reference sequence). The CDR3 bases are TGTGCCTGGAGTCCGGACAGGAACACTGAAGCTTTCTTT. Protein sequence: CAWSPDRNTEAFF.

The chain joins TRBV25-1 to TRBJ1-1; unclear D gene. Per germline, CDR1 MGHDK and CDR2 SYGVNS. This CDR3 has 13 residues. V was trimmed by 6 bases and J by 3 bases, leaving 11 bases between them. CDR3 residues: CASSDAWDTEAFF. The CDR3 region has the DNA TGTGCCAGCAGCGATGCGTGGGACACTGAAGCTTTCTTT.

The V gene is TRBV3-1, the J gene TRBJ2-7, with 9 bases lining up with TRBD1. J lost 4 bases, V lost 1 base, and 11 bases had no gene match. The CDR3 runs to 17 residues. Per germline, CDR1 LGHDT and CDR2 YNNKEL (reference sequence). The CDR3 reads CASSQGLSRDRDYEQYF. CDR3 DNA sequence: TGTGCCAGCAGCCAAGGGTTGTCTCGGGACAGGGATTACGAGCAGTACTTC.

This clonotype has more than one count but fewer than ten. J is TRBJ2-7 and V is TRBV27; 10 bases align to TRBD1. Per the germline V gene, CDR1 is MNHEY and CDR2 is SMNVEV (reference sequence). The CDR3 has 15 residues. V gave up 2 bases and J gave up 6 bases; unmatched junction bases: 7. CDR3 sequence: CASSLAGTGVREQYF. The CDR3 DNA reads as TGTGCCAGCAGTTTAGCTGGGACAGGGGTCCGCGAGCAGTACTTC.

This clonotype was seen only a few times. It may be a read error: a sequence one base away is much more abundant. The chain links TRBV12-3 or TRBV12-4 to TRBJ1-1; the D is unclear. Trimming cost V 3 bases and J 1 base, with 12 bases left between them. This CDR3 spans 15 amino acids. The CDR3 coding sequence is TGTGCCAGCAGTTTTTGGCAGGCGAGGAACACTGAAGCTTTCTTT. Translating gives CASSFWQARNTEAFF.

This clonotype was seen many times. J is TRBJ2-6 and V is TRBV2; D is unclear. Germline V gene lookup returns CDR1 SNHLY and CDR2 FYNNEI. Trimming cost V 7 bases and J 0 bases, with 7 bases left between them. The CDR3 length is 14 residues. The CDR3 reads CASMESSGANVLTF. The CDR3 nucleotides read TGTGCCAGCATGGAGAGCTCTGGGGCCAACGTCCTGACTTTC.

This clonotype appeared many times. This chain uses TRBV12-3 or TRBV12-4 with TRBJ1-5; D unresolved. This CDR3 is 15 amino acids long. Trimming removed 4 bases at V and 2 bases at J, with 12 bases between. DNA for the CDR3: TGTGCCAGCAGTTCCCAACCGGGAGGCAATCAGCCCCAGCATTTT. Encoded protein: CASSSQPGGNQPQHF.

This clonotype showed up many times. CDR3: CASSLAGIGRQPQHF. CDR3 sequence (DNA): TGTGCCAGCAGCTTAGCGGGTATAGGGCGGCAGCCCCAGCATTTT. The V gene is TRBV7-2, the J gene TRBJ1-5, with D unresolved. V was trimmed by 0 bases and J by 7 bases, leaving 13 bases between them. The CDR3 has 15 residues. Germline assignment: CDR1 SGHTA and CDR2 FQGNSA. The complete variable domain, with remaining parts taken from reference TRBV7-2 and TRBJ1-5, reads GAGVSQSPSNKVTEKGKDVELRCDPISGHTALYWYRQSLGQGLEFLIYFQGNSAPDKSGLPSDRFSAERTGGSVSTLTIQRTQQEDSAVYLCASSLAGIGRQPQHFGDGTRLSIL.

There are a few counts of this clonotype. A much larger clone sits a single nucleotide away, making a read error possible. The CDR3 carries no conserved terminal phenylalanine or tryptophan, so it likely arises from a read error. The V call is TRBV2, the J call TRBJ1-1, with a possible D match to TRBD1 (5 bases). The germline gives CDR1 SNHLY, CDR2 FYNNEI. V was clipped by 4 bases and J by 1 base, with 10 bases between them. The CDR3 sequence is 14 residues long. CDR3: CASSVRTTNTEAFY. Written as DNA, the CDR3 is TGTGCCAGCAGTGTACGGACAACGAACACTGAAGCTTTCTAT.

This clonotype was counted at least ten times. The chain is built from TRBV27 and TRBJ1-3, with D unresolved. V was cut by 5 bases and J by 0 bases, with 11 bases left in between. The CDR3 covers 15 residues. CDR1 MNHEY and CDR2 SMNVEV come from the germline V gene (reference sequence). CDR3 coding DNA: TGTGCCAGCAGTACGAGGGTTGACTCTGGAAACACCATATATTTT. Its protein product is CASSTRVDSGNTIYF.

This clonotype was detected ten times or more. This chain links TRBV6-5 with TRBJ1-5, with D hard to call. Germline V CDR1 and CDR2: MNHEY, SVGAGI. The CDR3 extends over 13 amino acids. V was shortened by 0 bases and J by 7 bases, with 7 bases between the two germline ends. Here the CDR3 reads CASSYSGLQPQHF. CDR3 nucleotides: TGTGCCAGCAGTTACTCAGGCTTACAGCCCCAGCATTTT.

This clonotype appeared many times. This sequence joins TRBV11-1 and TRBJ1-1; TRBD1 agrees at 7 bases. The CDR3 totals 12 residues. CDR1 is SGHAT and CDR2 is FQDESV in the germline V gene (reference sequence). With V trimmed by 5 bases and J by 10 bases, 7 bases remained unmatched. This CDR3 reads CASSADRVGAFF. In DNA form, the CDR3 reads TGTGCCAGCAGCGCAGACAGGGTTGGAGCTTTCTTT. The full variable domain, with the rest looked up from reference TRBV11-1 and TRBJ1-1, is EAEVAQSPRYKITEKSQAVAFWCDPISGHATLYWYRQILGQGPELLVQFQDESVVDDSQLPKDRFSAERLKGVDSTLKIQPAELGDSAMYLCASSADRVGAFFGQGTRLTVV.

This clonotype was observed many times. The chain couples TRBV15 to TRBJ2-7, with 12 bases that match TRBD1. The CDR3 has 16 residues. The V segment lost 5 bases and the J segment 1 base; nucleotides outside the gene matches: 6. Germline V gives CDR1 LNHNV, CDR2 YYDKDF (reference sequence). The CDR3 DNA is TGTGCCACCAGCGGGACAGGGGGCGCAGGGTCCTACGAGCAGTACTTC. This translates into CATSGTGGAGSYEQYF.

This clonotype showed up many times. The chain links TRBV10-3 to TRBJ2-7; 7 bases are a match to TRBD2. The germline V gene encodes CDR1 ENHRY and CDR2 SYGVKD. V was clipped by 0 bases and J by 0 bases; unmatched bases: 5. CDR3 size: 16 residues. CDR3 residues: CAISESRTSRSYEQYF. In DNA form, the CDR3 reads TGTGCCATCAGTGAGTCAAGGACTAGTCGCTCCTACGAGCAGTACTTC.